This is a list of T cell receptor beta chains from one sample in a study of graft-versus-host responses after intestinal transplantation. Measured with immunoSEQ multiplex PCR; TCRdb has only the in-frame clones, and not every one. The sample shows about 57,000 clones, over 85% of them seen only once. Sample: PBMCs, taken 26 days after transplant. Receptors were obtained from a human patient who received an intestinal transplant, so some T cells may come from the graft donor. CDR3s include the opening cysteine and the closing phenylalanine or tryptophan. Fields, in order: V gene, J gene, clone size, D gene, CDR3 DNA, CDR3 protein. A D gene is named only where the DNA matches it firmly. Size tells how often a clone was seen (once, few, many) or the class of an expanded clone, and some rows leave it out.

V gene: TRBV9
J gene: TRBJ2-5
clone size: .
D gene: .
CDR3 DNA: TGTGCCAGCAGCGTAGGAGCCGTCGAGACCCAGTACTTC
CDR3 protein: CASSVGAVETQYF

V gene: TRBV27
J gene: TRBJ2-1
clone size: .
D gene: .
CDR3 DNA: TGTGCCAGCAGTTTGGACTTCAACTCCTACAATGAGCAGTTCTTC
CDR3 protein: CASSLDFNSYNEQFF

V gene: TRBV25-1
J gene: TRBJ1-1
clone size: .
D gene: .
CDR3 DNA: TGTGCCAGCACCGGAATGTTTCTACCCACGGGCACTGAAGCTTTCTTT
CDR3 protein: CASTGMFLPTGTEAFF

V gene: TRBV7-6
J gene: TRBJ2-7
clone size: .
D gene: TRBD2
CDR3 DNA: TGTGCCAGCAGCGGGGGGGATGACGTAGGGAACTACGAGCAGTACTTC
CDR3 protein: CASSGGDDVGNYEQYF

V gene: TRBV2
J gene: TRBJ2-5
clone size: .
D gene: .
CDR3 DNA: TGTGCCAGCAGTGAAGGAGGAAGCGGGTTTCAGTTGGAGACCCAGTACTTC
CDR3 protein: CASSEGGSGFQLETQYF

V gene: TRBV29-1
J gene: TRBJ1-1
clone size: .
D gene: .
CDR3 DNA: TGCAGCGTTAACAGGGATCCGAACACTGAAGCTTTCTTT
CDR3 protein: CSVNRDPNTEAFF

V gene: TRBV15
J gene: TRBJ2-7
clone size: once
D gene: .
CDR3 DNA: TGTGCCACCAGCAGGCCAGGATTACGGCAGTACTTC
CDR3 protein: CATSRPGLRQYF

V gene: TRBV18
J gene: TRBJ2-7
clone size: .
D gene: .
CDR3 DNA: TGTGCCAGCTCACCTAAACAGCCCTACGAGCAGTACTTC
CDR3 protein: CASSPKQPYEQYF

V gene: TRBV27
J gene: TRBJ2-1
clone size: .
D gene: TRBD2
CDR3 DNA: TGTGCCAGCAGTGCCCGGACTAGCGCCAATGAGCAGTTCTTC
CDR3 protein: CASSARTSANEQFF

V gene: TRBV7-8
J gene: TRBJ2-3
clone size: once
D gene: .
CDR3 DNA: TGTGCCAGCAGCCCGTCGGTATCAGGGTGGGCAGATACGCAGTATTTT
CDR3 protein: CASSPSVSGWADTQYF

V gene: TRBV4-2
J gene: TRBJ2-5
clone size: .
D gene: .
CDR3 DNA: TGTGCCAGCAGCCAAGTGATTCGGGTGGAAGCGGAACGTCAAGAGACCCAGTACTTC
CDR3 protein: CASSQVIRVEAERQETQYF

V gene: TRBV2
J gene: TRBJ2-7
clone size: .
D gene: TRBD2
CDR3 DNA: TGTGCCAGCAGTGTGTTAGCGGGAGCTGAGGGGTACTTC
CDR3 protein: CASSVLAGAEGYF

V gene: TRBV29-1
J gene: TRBJ2-7
clone size: .
D gene: TRBD1
CDR3 DNA: TGCAGCGTTGAGGGACAGGGGATGGACTACGAGCAGTACTTC
CDR3 protein: CSVEGQGMDYEQYF

V gene: TRBV15
J gene: TRBJ2-7
clone size: .
D gene: .
CDR3 DNA: TGTGCCACCGGCGTTCAGCGAACCTACGAGCAGTACTTC
CDR3 protein: CATGVQRTYEQYF

V gene: TRBV10-1
J gene: TRBJ2-7
clone size: .
D gene: .
CDR3 DNA: TGCGCCAGCAGTCCTATAGACTCGTACGAGCAGTACTTC
CDR3 protein: CASSPIDSYEQYF

V gene: TRBV9
J gene: TRBJ1-2
clone size: .
D gene: .
CDR3 DNA: TGTGCCAGCAGCCCAAGCAGGGGAGTAAGCGGCTACACCTTC
CDR3 protein: CASSPSRGVSGYTF

V gene: TRBV30
J gene: TRBJ1-6
clone size: .
D gene: .
CDR3 DNA: TGTGCTCTCAAGACAGGCTCTAATTCACCCCTCCACTTT
CDR3 protein: CALKTGSNSPLHF

V gene: TRBV5-1
J gene: TRBJ1-1
clone size: .
D gene: .
CDR3 DNA: TGCGCCAGCACGTTAGGCGACAGGAACACTGAAGCTTTCTTT
CDR3 protein: CASTLGDRNTEAFF

V gene: TRBV19
J gene: TRBJ2-1
clone size: .
D gene: .
CDR3 DNA: TGTGCCAGTATGCGCGGCGGGGGCTTTTCTGAGCAGTTCTTC
CDR3 protein: CASMRGGGFSEQFF

V gene: TRBV5-1
J gene: TRBJ2-4
clone size: .
D gene: TRBD1
CDR3 DNA: TGCGCCAGCAGCCCGAAGCATTCCGGGACAGGAGTAGGGTACTTC
CDR3 protein: CASSPKHSGTGVGYF

V gene: TRBV6-1
J gene: TRBJ1-6
clone size: .
D gene: .
CDR3 DNA: TGTGCCAGCAGTGAACAGGGTAACAATTCACCCCTCCACTTT
CDR3 protein: CASSEQGNNSPLHF

V gene: TRBV2
J gene: TRBJ1-3
clone size: .
D gene: .
CDR3 DNA: TGTGCCAGCAGGGGTAGGGGCTCTGGAAACACCATATATTTT
CDR3 protein: CASRGRGSGNTIYF

V gene: TRBV6-9
J gene: TRBJ1-2
clone size: once
D gene: TRBD1
CDR3 DNA: TGTGCCAGCAGCCCTCTAGGGCAGGGGGCTAACTATGGCTACACCTTC
CDR3 protein: CASSPLGQGANYGYTF

V gene: TRBV7-8
J gene: TRBJ2-7
clone size: .
D gene: TRBD2
CDR3 DNA: TGTGCCAGCAGCCCTTTGGGACTAGCTCGGATCTACGAGCAGTACTTC
CDR3 protein: CASSPLGLARIYEQYF

V gene: TRBV2
J gene: TRBJ2-1
clone size: .
D gene: TRBD1
CDR3 DNA: TGTGCCAGCACACGCGAGACAGGGTCCTGGGGTGAGCAGTTCTTC
CDR3 protein: CASTRETGSWGEQFF

V gene: TRBV4-1
J gene: TRBJ1-1
clone size: few
D gene: .
CDR3 DNA: TGCGCCAGCAGCCAAGAGGGGGGGACTGAAGCTTTCTTT
CDR3 protein: CASSQEGGTEAFF

V gene: TRBV4-1
J gene: TRBJ1-5
clone size: .
D gene: TRBD1
CDR3 DNA: TGCGCCAGCAGCCAACCGGGACAGGGACGTCAGCCCCAGCATTTT
CDR3 protein: CASSQPGQGRQPQHF

V gene: TRBV27
J gene: TRBJ1-6
clone size: .
D gene: .
CDR3 DNA: TGTGCCAGCAGTTTAAGTCCAGGCATCGGTTACAATTCACCCCTCCACTTT
CDR3 protein: CASSLSPGIGYNSPLHF

V gene: TRBV19
J gene: TRBJ1-2
clone size: .
D gene: .
CDR3 DNA: TGTGCCAGTAGTATTTGGACAGTCTTTACGGATGGCTACACCTTC
CDR3 protein: CASSIWTVFTDGYTF

V gene: TRBV11-3
J gene: TRBJ1-2
clone size: .
D gene: .
CDR3 DNA: TGTGCCAGCAGCCACTGGGGGGGAGATGGCTACACCTTC
CDR3 protein: CASSHWGGDGYTF

V gene: TRBV6-6
J gene: TRBJ1-1
clone size: .
D gene: TRBD1
CDR3 DNA: TGTGCCAGCAGTCCGACAGGGTACACTGAAGCTTTCTTT
CDR3 protein: CASSPTGYTEAFF

V gene: TRBV27
J gene: TRBJ1-5
clone size: .
D gene: .
CDR3 DNA: TGTGCCAGCAGTTTAGGGCGCAATCAGCCCCAGCATTTT
CDR3 protein: CASSLGRNQPQHF

V gene: TRBV29-1
J gene: TRBJ1-5
clone size: once
D gene: .
CDR3 DNA: TGCAGCGTTGTCCTTTCAGGATTCCAGCATTTT
CDR3 protein: CSVVLSGFQHF

V gene: TRBV10-1
J gene: TRBJ2-2
clone size: .
D gene: .
CDR3 DNA: TGCGCCAGCAGTGACACCCTAACCGGGGAGCTGTTTTTT
CDR3 protein: CASSDTLTGELFF

V gene: TRBV6-1
J gene: TRBJ1-3
clone size: .
D gene: TRBD1
CDR3 DNA: TGTGCCAGCAGTGAAGTAGGGGGCCTTCCTGGAAACACCATATATTTT
CDR3 protein: CASSEVGGLPGNTIYF

V gene: TRBV11-2
J gene: TRBJ2-3
clone size: .
D gene: TRBD2
CDR3 DNA: TGTGCCAGCAGCTTAGATCTAGCGGCAACAGATACGCAGTATTTT
CDR3 protein: CASSLDLAATDTQYF

V gene: TRBV6-1
J gene: TRBJ2-1
clone size: .
D gene: TRBD2
CDR3 DNA: TGTGCCAGCAGTGAAGGTGCGGGAGATCCCCATGAGCAGTTCTTC
CDR3 protein: CASSEGAGDPHEQFF

V gene: TRBV2
J gene: TRBJ2-4
clone size: .
D gene: TRBD2
CDR3 DNA: TGTGCCAGCAGTGAAGAAGGTTGGGGAGGGAACATTCAGTACTTC
CDR3 protein: CASSEEGWGGNIQYF

V gene: TRBV9
J gene: TRBJ1-1
clone size: .
D gene: TRBD1
CDR3 DNA: TGTGCCAGCAGCGTCGAGGGACAGAAGAACACTGAAGCTTTCTTT
CDR3 protein: CASSVEGQKNTEAFF

V gene: TRBV6-1
J gene: TRBJ1-4
clone size: .
D gene: .
CDR3 DNA: TGTGCCAGCAGCGGGTCTGCAACTAATGAAAAACTGTTTTTT
CDR3 protein: CASSGSATNEKLFF

V gene: TRBV2
J gene: TRBJ1-5
clone size: .
D gene: TRBD1
CDR3 DNA: TGTGCCAGCAGTATCGCGGGGGACAGGGGGCCGTGGAGCAATCAGCCCCAGCATTTT
CDR3 protein: CASSIAGDRGPWSNQPQHF

V gene: TRBV4-2
J gene: TRBJ2-3
clone size: .
D gene: TRBD1
CDR3 DNA: TGTGCCAGCAGTCTTTCCGGGACAGCTACTTCTTCTGGCACAGATACGCAGTATTTT
CDR3 protein: CASSLSGTATSSGTDTQYF

V gene: TRBV19
J gene: TRBJ1-2
clone size: .
D gene: .
CDR3 DNA: TGTGCCAGTGCCGTCCCGAGGGTTGACTATGGCTACACCTTC
CDR3 protein: CASAVPRVDYGYTF

V gene: TRBV19
J gene: TRBJ2-5
clone size: .
D gene: .
CDR3 DNA: TGTGCCAGTAGCCCGGGACTCTTATTCCAAGAGACCCAGTACTTC
CDR3 protein: CASSPGLLFQETQYF

V gene: TRBV5-4
J gene: TRBJ1-3
clone size: .
D gene: .
CDR3 DNA: TGTGCCAGCAGCGGGGGGTCTGGAAACACCATATATTTT
CDR3 protein: CASSGGSGNTIYF

V gene: TRBV4-1
J gene: TRBJ2-1
clone size: .
D gene: TRBD2
CDR3 DNA: TGCGCCAGCAGCCAAGTGGCTAGCGGGGGGGCCCCCTACAATGAGCAGTTCTTC
CDR3 protein: CASSQVASGGAPYNEQFF

V gene: TRBV29-1
J gene: TRBJ1-3
clone size: once
D gene: .
CDR3 DNA: TGCAGCGTTGTGGACAGCTCTGGAAACACCATATATTTT
CDR3 protein: CSVVDSSGNTIYF

V gene: TRBV5-6
J gene: TRBJ1-6
clone size: .
D gene: .
CDR3 DNA: TGTGCCAGCAGCTTGGGTCACTCTTCACCCCTCCACTTT
CDR3 protein: CASSLGHSSPLHF

V gene: TRBV2
J gene: TRBJ2-2
clone size: .
D gene: .
CDR3 DNA: TGTGCCAGCAGTACTGAACAGGGCGGGGAGCTGTTTTTT
CDR3 protein: CASSTEQGGELFF

V gene: TRBV6-1
J gene: TRBJ2-5
clone size: .
D gene: .
CDR3 DNA: TGTGCCAGCAGTGAGAGCCCCCAAGAGACCCAGTACTTC
CDR3 protein: CASSESPQETQYF

V gene: TRBV9
J gene: TRBJ2-4
clone size: .
D gene: TRBD2
CDR3 DNA: TGTGCCAGCAGCGTAGGAAGCGGGGGGGCCAAAAACATTCAGTACTTC
CDR3 protein: CASSVGSGGAKNIQYF

V gene: TRBV19
J gene: TRBJ2-7
clone size: few
D gene: .
CDR3 DNA: TGTGCCAGTAGTCCTGGTGCGGTTAGCTCCTACGAGCAGTACTTC
CDR3 protein: CASSPGAVSSYEQYF

V gene: TRBV30
J gene: TRBJ1-6
clone size: .
D gene: TRBD1
CDR3 DNA: TGTGCCTGGAGTGCCGGGACAGGCAGTGGGTCACCCCTCCACTTT
CDR3 protein: CAWSAGTGSGSPLHF

V gene: TRBV5-1
J gene: TRBJ1-1
clone size: .
D gene: TRBD1
CDR3 DNA: TGCGCCAGCAGCTTTCATCTGCCGGGACAGGCGGGGACGAACACTGAAGCTTTCTTT
CDR3 protein: CASSFHLPGQAGTNTEAFF

V gene: TRBV21-1
J gene: TRBJ1-5
clone size: .
D gene: .
CDR3 DNA: TGTGCCAGCAGGAAGGGGGAAAGAAATCAGCCCCAGCATTTT
CDR3 protein: CASRKGERNQPQHF